This T cell receptor beta chain was profiled in a study of T cell changes during pregnancy in multiple sclerosis. Libraries were prepared by immunoSEQ multiplex PCR; TCRdb keeps only in-frame clonotypes and omits some of them. The table includes about 98,000 clones, about 90% detected once. CDR3 length equals 14 residues. V lost 3 bases and J lost 3; bases outside the gene matches: 3. Germline V gene lookup returns CDR1 MGHRA and CDR2 YSYEKL. The sequencing here drew on peripheral blood, taken after pregnancy. The rearrangement links TRBV4-1 to TRBJ2-3, with TRBD2 matching 7 bases. The TCR comes from a female donor in good health, enrolled as a control in a pregnancy study. The CDR3 protein is CASSHGGGTDTQYF. For the CDR3, the DNA is TGCGCCAGCAGCCATGGGGGAGGGACAGATACGCAGTATTTT.